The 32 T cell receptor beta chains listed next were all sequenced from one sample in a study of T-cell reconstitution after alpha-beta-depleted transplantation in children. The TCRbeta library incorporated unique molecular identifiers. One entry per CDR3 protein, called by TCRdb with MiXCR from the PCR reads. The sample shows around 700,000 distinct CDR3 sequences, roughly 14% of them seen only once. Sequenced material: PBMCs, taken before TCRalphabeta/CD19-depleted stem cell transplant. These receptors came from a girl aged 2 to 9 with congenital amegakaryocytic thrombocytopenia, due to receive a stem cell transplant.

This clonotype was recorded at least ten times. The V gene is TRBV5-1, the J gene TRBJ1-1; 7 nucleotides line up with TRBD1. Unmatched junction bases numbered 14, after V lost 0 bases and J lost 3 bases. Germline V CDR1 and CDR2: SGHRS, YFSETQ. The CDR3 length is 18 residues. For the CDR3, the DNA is TGCGCCAGCAGCTTGGGACTTTTTCGGGACAGCCCCGACACTGAAGCTTTCTTT. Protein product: CASSLGLFRDSPDTEAFF.

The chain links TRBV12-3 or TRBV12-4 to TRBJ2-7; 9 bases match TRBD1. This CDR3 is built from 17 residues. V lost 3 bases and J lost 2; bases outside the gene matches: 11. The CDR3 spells CASSFGIGWDRAYEQYF. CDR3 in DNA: TGTGCCAGCAGTTTCGGTATCGGGTGGGACAGGGCCTACGAGCAGTACTTC.

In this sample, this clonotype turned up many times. The chain's CDR3 is CASSLTSGRADTQYF. CDR3 DNA sequence: TGTGCCAGCAGCCTGACTAGCGGGAGAGCAGATACGCAGTATTTT. The chain has TRBV12-3 or TRBV12-4 and TRBJ2-3, with 12 bases fitting TRBD2. The CDR3 runs 15 residues. Trimming removed 6 bases from V and 4 bases from J; junction bases left unmatched: 5.

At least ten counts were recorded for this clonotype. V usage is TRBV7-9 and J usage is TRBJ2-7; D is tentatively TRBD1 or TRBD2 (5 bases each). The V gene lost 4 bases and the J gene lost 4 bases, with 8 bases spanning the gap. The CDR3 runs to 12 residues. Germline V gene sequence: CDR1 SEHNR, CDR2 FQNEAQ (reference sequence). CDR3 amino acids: CASSYGTYEQYF. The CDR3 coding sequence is TGTGCCAGCAGCTATGGGACGTACGAGCAGTACTTC.

CDR3 in DNA: TGTGCCAGCAGCTTAGCGTATCTAGCGGGGGGATCCTACAATGAGCAGTTCTTC. Its translation is CASSLAYLAGGSYNEQFF. V and J are TRBV11-1 and TRBJ2-1; 11 bases align to TRBD2. CDR1 is SGHAT and CDR2 is FQDESV in the germline V gene (reference sequence). V lost 0 bases and J lost 1; bases outside the gene matches: 5. This CDR3 is 18 amino acids long. The full variable domain, with the rest looked up from reference TRBV11-1 and TRBJ2-1, is EAEVAQSPRYKITEKSQAVAFWCDPISGHATLYWYRQILGQGPELLVQFQDESVVDDSQLPKDRFSAERLKGVDSTLKIQPAELGDSAMYLCASSLAYLAGGSYNEQFFGPGTRLTVL.

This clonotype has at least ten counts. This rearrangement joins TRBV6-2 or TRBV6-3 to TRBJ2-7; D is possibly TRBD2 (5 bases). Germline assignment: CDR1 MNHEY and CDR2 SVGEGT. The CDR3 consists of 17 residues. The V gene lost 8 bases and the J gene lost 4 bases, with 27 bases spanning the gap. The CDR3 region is CASAITLTPSIRYEQYF. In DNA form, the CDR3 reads TGTGCCAGCGCGATTACATTAACGCCTAGCATCCGATACGAGCAGTACTTC.

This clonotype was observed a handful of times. CDR3 nucleotides: TGTGCTAGTGGTTTGGTACGCGGGACTAGCGGGGCGCTCTCCTACGAGCAGTACTTC. Residues: CASGLVRGTSGALSYEQYF. The rearrangement uses TRBV12-5 and TRBJ2-7; 13 nucleotides align to TRBD2. The V and J ends lost 0 bases and 0 bases, in that order; junction bases with no gene match: 8. Germline V gene sequence: CDR1 LGHNT, CDR2 FRNRAP. The CDR3 extends over 19 amino acids.

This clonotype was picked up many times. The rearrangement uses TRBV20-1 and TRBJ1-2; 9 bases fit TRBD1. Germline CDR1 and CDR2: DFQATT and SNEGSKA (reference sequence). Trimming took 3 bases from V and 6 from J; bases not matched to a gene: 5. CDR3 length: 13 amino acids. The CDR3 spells CSASPRQGDGYTF. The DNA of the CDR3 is TGCAGTGCTAGCCCCAGACAGGGGGATGGCTACACCTTC.

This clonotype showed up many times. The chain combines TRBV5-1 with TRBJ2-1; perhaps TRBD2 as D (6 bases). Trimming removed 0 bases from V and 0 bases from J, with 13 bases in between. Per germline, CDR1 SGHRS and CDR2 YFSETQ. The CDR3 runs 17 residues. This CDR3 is CASSLDSLTSSYNEQFF. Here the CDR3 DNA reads TGCGCCAGCAGCTTGGACTCCCTGACTAGCTCCTACAATGAGCAGTTCTTC.

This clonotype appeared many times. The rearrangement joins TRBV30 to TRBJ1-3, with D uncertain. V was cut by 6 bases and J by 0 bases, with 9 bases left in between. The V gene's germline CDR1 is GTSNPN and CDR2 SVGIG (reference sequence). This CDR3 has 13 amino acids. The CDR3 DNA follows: TGTGCCTGTACCGGGAACTCTGGAAACACCATATATTTT. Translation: CACTGNSGNTIYF.

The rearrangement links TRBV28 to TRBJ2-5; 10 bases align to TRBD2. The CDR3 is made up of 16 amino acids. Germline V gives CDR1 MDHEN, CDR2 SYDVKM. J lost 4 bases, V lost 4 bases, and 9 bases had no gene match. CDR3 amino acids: CASSSPSSGSSETQYF. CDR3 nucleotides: TGTGCCAGCAGTTCACCCTCTAGCGGGAGTTCAGAGACCCAGTACTTC.

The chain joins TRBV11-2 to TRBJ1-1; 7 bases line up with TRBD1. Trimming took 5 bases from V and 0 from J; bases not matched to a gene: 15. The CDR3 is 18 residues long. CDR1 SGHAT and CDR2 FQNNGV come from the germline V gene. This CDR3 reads CASSIHRGRTPMNTEAFF. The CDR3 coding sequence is TGTGCCAGCAGCATCCACAGGGGCCGCACTCCCATGAACACTGAAGCTTTCTTT.

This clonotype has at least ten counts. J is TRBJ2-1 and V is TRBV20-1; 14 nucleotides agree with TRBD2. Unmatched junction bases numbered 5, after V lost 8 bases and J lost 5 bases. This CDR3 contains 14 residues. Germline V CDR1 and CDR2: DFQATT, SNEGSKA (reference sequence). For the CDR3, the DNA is TGCAGTCCGAAGGGACTAGCGGGAGACAATGAGCAGTTCTTC. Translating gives CSPKGLAGDNEQFF.

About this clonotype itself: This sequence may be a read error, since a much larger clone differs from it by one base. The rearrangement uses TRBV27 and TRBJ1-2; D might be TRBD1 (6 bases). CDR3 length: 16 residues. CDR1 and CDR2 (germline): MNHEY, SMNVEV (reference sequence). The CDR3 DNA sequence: TGTACCAGCAGTTTATCCGGGGGGGCGGTGAACTATGGCTACACCTTC. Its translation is CTSSLSGGAVNYGYTF.

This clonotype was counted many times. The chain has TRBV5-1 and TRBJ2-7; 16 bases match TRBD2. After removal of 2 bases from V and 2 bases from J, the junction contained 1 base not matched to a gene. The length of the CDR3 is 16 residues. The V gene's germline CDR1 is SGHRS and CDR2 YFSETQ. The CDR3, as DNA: TGCGCCAGCAGCTTTGGGACTAGCGGGAGGGCCTACGAGCAGTACTTC. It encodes CASSFGTSGRAYEQYF.

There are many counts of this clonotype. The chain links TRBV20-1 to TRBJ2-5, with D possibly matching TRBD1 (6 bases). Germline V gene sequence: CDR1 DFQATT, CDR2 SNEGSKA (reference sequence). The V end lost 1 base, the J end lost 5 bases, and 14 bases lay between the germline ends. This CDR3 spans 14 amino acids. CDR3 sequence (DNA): TGCAGTGCTAGAGTCAACAGGGTAATGGAGACCCAGTACTTC. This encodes CSARVNRVMETQYF.

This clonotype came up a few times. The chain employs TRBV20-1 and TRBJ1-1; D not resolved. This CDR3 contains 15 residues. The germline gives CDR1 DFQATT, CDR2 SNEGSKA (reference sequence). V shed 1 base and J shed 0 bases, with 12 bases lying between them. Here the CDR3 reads CSARGRRLMNTEAFF. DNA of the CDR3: TGCAGTGCTAGAGGGCGGCGGCTAATGAACACTGAAGCTTTCTTT.

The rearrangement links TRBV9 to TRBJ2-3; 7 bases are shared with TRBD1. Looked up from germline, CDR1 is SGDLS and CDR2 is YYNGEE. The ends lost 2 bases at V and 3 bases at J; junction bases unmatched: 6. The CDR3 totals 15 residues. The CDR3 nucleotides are TGTGCCAGCAGCGTCGGGACAGTAAATACAGATACGCAGTATTTT. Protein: CASSVGTVNTDTQYF.

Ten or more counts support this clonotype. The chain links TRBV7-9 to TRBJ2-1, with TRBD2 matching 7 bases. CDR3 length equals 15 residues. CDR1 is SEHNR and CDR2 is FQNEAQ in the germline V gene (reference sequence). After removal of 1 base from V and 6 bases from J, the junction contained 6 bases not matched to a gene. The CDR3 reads CASSLEAGRVNEQFF. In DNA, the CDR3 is TGTGCCAGCAGCTTAGAAGCGGGGAGAGTCAATGAGCAGTTCTTC. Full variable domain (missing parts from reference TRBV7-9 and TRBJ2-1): DTGVSQNPRHKITKRGQNVTFRCDPISEHNRLYWYRQTLGQGPEFLTYFQNEAQLEKSRLLSDRFSAERPKGSFSTLEIQRTEQGDSAMYLCASSLEAGRVNEQFFGPGTRLTVL.

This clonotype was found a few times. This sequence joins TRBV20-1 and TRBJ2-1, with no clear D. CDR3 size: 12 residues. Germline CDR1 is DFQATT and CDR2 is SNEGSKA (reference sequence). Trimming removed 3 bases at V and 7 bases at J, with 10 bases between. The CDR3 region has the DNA TGCAGTGCTAGTTGGATCCTTAATGAGCAGTTCTTC. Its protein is CSASWILNEQFF.

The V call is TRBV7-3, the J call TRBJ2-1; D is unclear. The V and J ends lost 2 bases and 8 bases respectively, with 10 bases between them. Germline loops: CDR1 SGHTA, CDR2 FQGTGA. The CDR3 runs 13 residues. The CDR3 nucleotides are TGTGCCAGCAGCTTAGGGCTAGGTGATGAGCAGTTCTTC. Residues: CASSLGLGDEQFF.

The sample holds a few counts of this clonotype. For the CDR3, the DNA is TGTGCCAGCAGCTTAGTACGGGGGGGTACGCAGTATTTT. Protein: CASSLVRGGTQYF. The chain has TRBV7-7 and TRBJ2-3, with 8 nucleotides matching TRBD2. Germline V CDR1 and CDR2: SSHAT, FNYEAQ (reference sequence). This CDR3 contains 13 residues. V shed 1 base and J 8 bases; nucleotides not matched to a gene: 2.

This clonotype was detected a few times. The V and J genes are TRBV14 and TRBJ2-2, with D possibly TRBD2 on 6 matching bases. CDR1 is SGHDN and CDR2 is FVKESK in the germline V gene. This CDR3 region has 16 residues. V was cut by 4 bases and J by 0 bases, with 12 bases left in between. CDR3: CASSLWDSPNTGELFF. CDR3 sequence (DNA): TGTGCCAGCAGCCTTTGGGACTCCCCGAACACCGGGGAGCTGTTTTTT.

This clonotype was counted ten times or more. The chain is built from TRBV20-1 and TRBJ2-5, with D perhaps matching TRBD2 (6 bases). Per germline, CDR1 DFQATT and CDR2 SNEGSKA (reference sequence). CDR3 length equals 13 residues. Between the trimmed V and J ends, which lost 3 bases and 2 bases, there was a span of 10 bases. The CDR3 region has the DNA TGCAGTGCTAGGGGGAGGAGACAAGAGACCCAGTACTTC. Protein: CSARGRRQETQYF.

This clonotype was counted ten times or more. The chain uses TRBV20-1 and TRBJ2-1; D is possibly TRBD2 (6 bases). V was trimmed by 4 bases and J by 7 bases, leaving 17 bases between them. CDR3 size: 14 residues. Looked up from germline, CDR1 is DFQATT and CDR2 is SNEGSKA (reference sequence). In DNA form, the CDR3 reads TGCAGTGCTACTTTCGGGAGCATTAGGAATGAGCAGTTCTTC. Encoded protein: CSATFGSIRNEQFF.

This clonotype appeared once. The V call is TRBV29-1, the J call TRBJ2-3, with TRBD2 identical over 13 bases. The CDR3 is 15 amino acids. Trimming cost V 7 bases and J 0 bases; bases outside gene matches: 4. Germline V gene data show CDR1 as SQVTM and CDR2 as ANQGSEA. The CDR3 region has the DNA TGCAGCGCCGGGACTAGCGGGGAAAGCACAGATACGCAGTATTTT. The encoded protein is CSAGTSGESTDTQYF.

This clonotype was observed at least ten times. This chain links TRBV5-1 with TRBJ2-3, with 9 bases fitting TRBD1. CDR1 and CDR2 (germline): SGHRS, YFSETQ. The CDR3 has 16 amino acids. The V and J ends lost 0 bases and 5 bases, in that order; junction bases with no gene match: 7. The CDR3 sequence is CASSLEPGQGLDTQYF. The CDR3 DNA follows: TGCGCCAGCAGCTTGGAACCGGGACAGGGATTAGATACGCAGTATTTT.

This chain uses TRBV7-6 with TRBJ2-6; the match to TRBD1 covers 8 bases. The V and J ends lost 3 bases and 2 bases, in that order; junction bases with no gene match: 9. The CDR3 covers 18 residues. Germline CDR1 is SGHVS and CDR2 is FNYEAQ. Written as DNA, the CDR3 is TGTGCCAGCAGCTTTGCGAAGTCGACAGGGGCTGGGGCCAACGTCCTGACTTTC. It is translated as CASSFAKSTGAGANVLTF.

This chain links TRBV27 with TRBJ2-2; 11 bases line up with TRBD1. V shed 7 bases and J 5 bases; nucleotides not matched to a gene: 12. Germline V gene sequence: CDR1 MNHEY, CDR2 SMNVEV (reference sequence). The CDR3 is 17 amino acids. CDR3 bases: TGTGCCAGCAAGGGGATCCGGGACAGGGGGAGTACCGGGGAGCTGTTTTTT. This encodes CASKGIRDRGSTGELFF.

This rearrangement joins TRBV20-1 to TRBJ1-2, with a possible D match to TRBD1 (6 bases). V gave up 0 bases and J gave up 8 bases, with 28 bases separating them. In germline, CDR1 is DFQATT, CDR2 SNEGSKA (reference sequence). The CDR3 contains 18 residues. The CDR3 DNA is TGCAGTGCTAGAGACCCCCCTATAAGCGGGCCAAAGGGGGGGGGCTACACCTTC. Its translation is CSARDPPISGPKGGGYTF.

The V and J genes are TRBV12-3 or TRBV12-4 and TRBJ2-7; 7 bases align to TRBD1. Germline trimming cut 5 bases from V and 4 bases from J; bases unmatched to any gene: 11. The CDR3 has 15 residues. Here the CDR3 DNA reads TGTGCCAGCAGTAACCCGACAGGGCCCCGGTACGAGCAGTACTTC. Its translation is CASSNPTGPRYEQYF.

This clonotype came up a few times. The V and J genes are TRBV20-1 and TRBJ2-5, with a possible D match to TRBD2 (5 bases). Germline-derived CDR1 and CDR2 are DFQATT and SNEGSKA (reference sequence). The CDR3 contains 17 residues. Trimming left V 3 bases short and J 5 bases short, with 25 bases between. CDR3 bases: TGCAGTGCTAGGAGAGAACTCGCGATGGGTGAGGGCGAGACCCAGTACTTC. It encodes CSARRELAMGEGETQYF.